What follows is one T cell receptor (beta chain) and its context. Sequencing was performed with immunoSEQ multiplex PCR; in TCRdb, only in-frame clones are kept and a portion is missing. The profile covers over 150,000 clones, with roughly four fifths appearing a single time and roughly 7% taken by the ten largest. This sample was taken from a study of blood T cell repertoires in COVID-19. The V gene lost 3 bases and the J gene lost 4 bases, with 16 bases spanning the gap. Germline CDR1 and CDR2: SGHKS and YYEKEE (reference sequence). This CDR3 comprises 15 residues. The sequence was obtained from a man in his forties or fifties who had recovered from COVID-19. The chain combines TRBV5-5 with TRBJ2-5, with D possibly matching TRBD1 (5 bases). The sample comprised PBMCs or T cells enriched from blood (not recorded which). CDR3 sequence (DNA): TGTGCCAGCAGCTACTTAAGCCAAGGGGCAGAGACCCAGTACTTC. As protein: CASSYLSQGAETQYF. Based on the CDR3 plus reference TRBV5-5 and TRBJ2-5, the full variable domain is DAGVTQSPTHLIKTRGQQVTLRCSPISGHKSVSWYQQVLGQGPQFIFQYYEKEERGRGNFPDRFSARQFPNYSSELNVNALLLGDSALYLCASSYLSQGAETQYFGPGTRLLVL.